The clone carrying this T cell receptor beta chain was picked up a small number of times. The antigen remains undetermined. Sample-barcoded 5' priming and a J-beta primer mix drove a second PCR of 7 to 11 cycles. TCRdb analysed the 5' RACE reads with MiXCR anew, one entry per CDR3 protein. This repertoire shows some 1,500,000 distinct CDR3 sequences, roughly 43% found once; its top ten account for under 5%. CDR3 length equals 14 residues. Germline CDR1 reads KGHDR; CDR2 reads SFDVKD. Trimming stripped 3 bases from V and 7 bases from J, with 12 bases between. The sample is drawn from a study of blood T cells in healthy people across ages. Overall study findings and caveats: Calculation of diversity from one million T cells yielded estimates considered to be underestimates.

This clonotype was obtained from a woman aged 18-35 years in good health. Sequencing used blood. The chain is built from TRBV24-1 and TRBJ2-1; D is unclear. The CDR3 sequence is CATSDRAGPNEQFF. The CDR3 DNA follows: TGTGCCACCAGTGATCGAGCCGGTCCGAATGAGCAGTTCTTC.